This T cell receptor beta chain was captured by sequencing in a study of T cell repertoires in cytomegalovirus infection. The wider study: CMV infection together with matching HLA type was indicated by public TCR beta signatures.

This clonotype was seen a handful of times. What it recognizes is unknown. J was trimmed by 0 bases and V by 2 bases; bases with no gene match: 3. This CDR3 is built from 15 residues. The germline gives CDR1 MNHEY, CDR2 SVGEGT. TCRdb recomputed calls from the reads with MiXCR, one row per CDR3 protein. The sample yields a few hundred thousand distinct CDR3 sequences, almost 40% seen once. The study's findings and limits: Dominating the ex vivo response were TCR beta clonotypes that were CMV-specific and HLA-C-restricted. Accumulated public TCR beta family frequency recognized individuals carrying CMV together with the relevant HLA.

This clonotype was sampled from a human donor in good health (CMV status not recorded). Some clones in this sample may be carry-over from other donors' samples. This material consisted of cultured PBMCs, taken from culture after CMV antigen stimulation. This chain connects TRBV6-2 or TRBV6-3 to TRBJ1-1; 7 bases match TRBD1. The CDR3 sequence: CASSYPDRVNTEAFF. CDR3 DNA sequence: TGTGCCAGCAGTTACCCCGACAGGGTGAACACTGAAGCTTTCTTT.